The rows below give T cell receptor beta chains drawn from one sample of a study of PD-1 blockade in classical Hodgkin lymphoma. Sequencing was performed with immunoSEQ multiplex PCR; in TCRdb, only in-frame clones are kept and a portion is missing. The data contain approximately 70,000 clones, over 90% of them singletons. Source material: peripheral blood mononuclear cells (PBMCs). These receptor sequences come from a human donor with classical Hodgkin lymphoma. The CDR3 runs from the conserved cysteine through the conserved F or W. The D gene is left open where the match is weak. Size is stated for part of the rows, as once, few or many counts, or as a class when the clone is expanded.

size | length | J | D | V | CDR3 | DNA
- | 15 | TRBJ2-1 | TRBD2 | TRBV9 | CASSVGTSGRREQFF | TGTGCCAGCAGCGTAGGGACTAGCGGGAGGCGTGAGCAGTTCTTC
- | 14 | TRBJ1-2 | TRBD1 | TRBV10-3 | CAISGTGHNYGYTF | TGTGCCATCAGTGGGACAGGGCATAACTATGGCTACACCTTC
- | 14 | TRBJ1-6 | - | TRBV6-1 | CASSVNRVGSPLHF | TGTGCCAGCAGTGTAAACAGGGTTGGCTCACCCCTCCACTTT
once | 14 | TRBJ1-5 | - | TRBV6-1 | CASNPTGSNQPQHF | TGTGCCAGCAACCCGACCGGGAGCAATCAGCCCCAGCATTTT
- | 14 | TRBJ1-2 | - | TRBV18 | CASSQAGDNYGYTF | TGTGCCAGCTCACAGGCAGGGGACAACTATGGCTACACCTTC
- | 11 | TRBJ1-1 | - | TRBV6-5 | CATGTISEAFF | TGTGCCACCGGGACTATTTCTGAAGCTTTCTTT
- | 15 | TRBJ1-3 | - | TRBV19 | CASSIGGAEGNTIYF | TGTGCCAGTAGTATAGGAGGGGCGGAGGGAAACACCATATATTTT
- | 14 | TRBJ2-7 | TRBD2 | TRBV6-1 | CASTGLAGTYEQYF | TGTGCCAGCACCGGACTAGCGGGGACCTACGAGCAGTACTTC
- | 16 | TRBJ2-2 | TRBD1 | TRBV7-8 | CASSWRQGSSPGELFF | TGTGCCAGCAGTTGGAGACAGGGATCTTCCCCCGGGGAGCTGTTTTTT
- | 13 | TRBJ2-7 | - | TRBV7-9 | CASSFAGTYEQYF | TGTGCCAGCAGCTTCGCAGGTACCTACGAGCAGTACTTC
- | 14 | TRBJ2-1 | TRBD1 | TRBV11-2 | CASSTGEAVNEQFF | TGTGCCAGCAGCACAGGGGAAGCCGTCAATGAGCAGTTCTTC
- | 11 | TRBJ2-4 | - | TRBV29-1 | CSVGELNIQYF | TGCAGCGTTGGGGAGTTGAACATTCAGTACTTC
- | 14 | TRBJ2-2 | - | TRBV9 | CASSVPGNTGELFF | TGTGCCAGCAGCGTTCCAGGGAACACCGGGGAGCTGTTTTTT
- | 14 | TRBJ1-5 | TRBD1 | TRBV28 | CASSYGTGYQPQHF | TGTGCCAGCAGTTATGGGACAGGGTATCAGCCCCAGCATTTT
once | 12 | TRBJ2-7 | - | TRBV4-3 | CASSQDRYEQYF | TGCGCCAGCAGCCAAGATCGGTACGAGCAGTACTTC
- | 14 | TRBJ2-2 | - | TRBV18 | CASSPGLGTGELFF | TGTGCCAGCTCACCAGGGTTAGGAACCGGGGAGCTGTTTTTT
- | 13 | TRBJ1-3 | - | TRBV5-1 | CASSLSSGNTIYF | TGCGCCAGCAGCTTAAGCTCTGGAAACACCATATATTTT
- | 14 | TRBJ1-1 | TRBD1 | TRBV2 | CASRREGAGTEAFF | TGTGCCAGCAGACGGGAGGGGGCCGGCACTGAAGCTTTCTTT
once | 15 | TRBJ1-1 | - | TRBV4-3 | CASSQEERRGTEAFF | TGCGCCAGCAGCCAAGAAGAGAGAAGGGGCACTGAAGCTTTCTTT
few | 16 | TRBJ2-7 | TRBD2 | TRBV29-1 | CSVVLWTGLENYEQYF | TGCAGCGTCGTACTGTGGACGGGACTAGAGAACTACGAGCAGTACTTC
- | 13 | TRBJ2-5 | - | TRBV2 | CASSWTPQETQYF | TGTGCCAGCAGTTGGACTCCCCAAGAGACCCAGTACTTC
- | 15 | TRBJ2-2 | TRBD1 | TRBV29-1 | CSVLLQGANTGELFF | TGCAGCGTCCTGTTACAGGGGGCGAACACCGGGGAGCTGTTTTTT
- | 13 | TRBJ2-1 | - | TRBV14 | CASSQNTKSEQFF | TGTGCCAGCAGCCAAAACACCAAGAGTGAGCAGTTCTTC